This T cell receptor (beta chain) was recovered during a study of blood T cell repertoires in COVID-19. Overall study: Whether acute or convalescent, the COVID-19 samples came from the United States, Italy and Spain. PBMCs, B-cell-depleted T cells, or T cells were the source of the cDNA or gDNA that made up the material.

In the authors' methods: Estimation of nucleated cell counts relied on the amplification of reference gene primers. Profiling relied on immunoSEQ multiplex PCR, and the TCRdb table lists in-frame clones only, not all of them. Clone size and the V and J calls come from that table; the DNA yielded D and trimming. The table shows about 180,000 clones, with 75% to 85% occurring only once. V lost 6 bases and J lost 7; bases outside the gene matches: 10. The V gene's germline CDR1 is WSHSY and CDR2 SAAADI. The CDR3 is made up of 16 amino acids. The rearrangement joins TRBV10-2 to TRBJ2-1; 12 nucleotides align to TRBD2. Sample: PBMCs or T cells enriched from blood (not recorded which). This clonotype was sampled from a man over 45 who had recovered from COVID-19. The CDR3 spells CASSLELAGGGNEQFF. The CDR3 nucleotides are TGCGCCAGCAGCCTCGAACTAGCGGGGGGCGGGAATGAGCAGTTCTTC.